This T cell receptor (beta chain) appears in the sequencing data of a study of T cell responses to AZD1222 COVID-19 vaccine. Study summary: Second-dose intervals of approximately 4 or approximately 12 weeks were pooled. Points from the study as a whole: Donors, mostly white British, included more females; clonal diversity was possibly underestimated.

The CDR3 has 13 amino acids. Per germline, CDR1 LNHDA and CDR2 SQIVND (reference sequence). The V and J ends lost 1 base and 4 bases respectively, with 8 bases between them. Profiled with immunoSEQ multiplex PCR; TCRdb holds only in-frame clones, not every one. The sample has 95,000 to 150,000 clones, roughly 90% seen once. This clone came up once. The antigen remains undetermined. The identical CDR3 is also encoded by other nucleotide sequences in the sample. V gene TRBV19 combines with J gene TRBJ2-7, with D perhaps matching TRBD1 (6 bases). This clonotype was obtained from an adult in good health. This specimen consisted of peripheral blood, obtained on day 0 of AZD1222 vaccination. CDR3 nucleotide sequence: TGTGCCAGTAGTATAGGGCAGGGGTACGAGCAGTACTTC. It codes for CASSIGQGYEQYF.